Presented here are 2 T cell receptor beta chains from one specimen sequenced in a study of blood T cell repertoires in COVID-19. Method: immunoSEQ multiplex PCR; TCRdb's copy keeps in-frame clones and lacks some. The profile shows roughly 150,000 clones, around four fifths of them singletons. Material for sequencing was peripheral blood. The origin of the receptors is a woman of 80 years or more with COVID-19, enrolled during active disease.

J is TRBJ1-1 and V is TRBV7-8; no reliable D call. The CDR3 is 16 residues long. V lost 5 bases and J 10 bases, leaving 26 bases between the germline ends. The V gene's germline CDR1 is SGHVS and CDR2 FQNEAQ. The CDR3 spells CASSPTPGINTVGAFF. The CDR3 nucleotides read TGTGCCAGCAGCCCTACGCCAGGCATCAACACTGTGGGAGCTTTCTTT.

A few counts support this clone. This chain connects TRBV6-5 to TRBJ1-2; the D gene is possibly TRBD1 (6 bases). This CDR3 contains 12 residues. V was pared by 8 bases and J by 4 bases, with 11 bases between. Germline lookup yields CDR1 MNHEY and CDR2 SVGAGI. The CDR3 region has the DNA TGTGCCAGCGGAAAAGGGGGCTATGGCTACACCTTC. Translating gives CASGKGGYGYTF.